This TCR beta chain appears in the sequencing data of a study of T cells in women clearing cervical HPV infection. Study background: Controls were women whose single incident HPV16 infection cleared within 12 months without precancer or cancer. Blood came at first lesion visit for cases, post-clearance for controls.

CDR3 length: 13 residues. Germline V gene sequence: CDR1 SGHTA, CDR2 FQGTGA. V lost 4 bases to trimming and J lost 4 bases, with 9 bases between them. Measured with immunoSEQ multiplex PCR; TCRdb has only the in-frame clones, and not every one. The table for this sample gives around 28,000 clones. About this clone: What it recognizes is unknown. Read coverage stops 3 residues before the CDR3 terminus; the germline J gene supplies the remainder.

Findings and caveats of the study: Timing of associations relative to infection is unclear; T-cell subsets were not isolated.

The origin of this receptor is a woman between 18 and 70 years old with a cervical HPV16 infection that either progressed to CIN3+ or cleared (not recorded which). The gene calls are TRBV7-3 and TRBJ2-3; D ambiguous. The sequencing input was blood buffy coat. Incomplete CDR3 DNA: TGTGCCAGCAGCTCTACAGTGTCAGATACG. This codes for CASSSTVSDT. The entire CDR3 sequence reads CASSSTVSDTQYF.